The 2 T cell receptor beta chains reported below all come from one sample, sequenced in a study of T cells in Graves' hyperthyroidism and ophthalmopathy. Amplification yielded TCR beta CDR3 regions, with RNA transcripts as the source. Researchers ran a first-round RT-PCR on the TCR CDR3 using the HTBI primer set. TCRdb ran MiXCR on the multiplex PCR reads and lists one entry per CDR3 protein. Among 500,000 to 650,000 distinct CDR3 sequences listed, about 14% were seen once. Sample: blood. These receptors were collected from a woman aged 50 to 60 with Graves' ophthalmopathy.

The CDR3 loop reads CASSSGTVYNEQYF. The CDR3 nucleotides are TGCGCCAGCAGCTCCGGGACTGTATACAATGAGCAGTACTTC. The chain carries TRBV5-1 and TRBJ2-1; D is possibly TRBD2 (6 bases). The J call may be incorrect, as the DNA end agrees better with TRBJ2-7. The CDR3 sequence is 14 residues long. CDR1 SGHRS and CDR2 YFSETQ come from the germline V gene.

V and J are TRBV7-3 and TRBJ2-2; 9 bases map to TRBD2. Trimming at V came to 5 bases and at J to 1 base, leaving 14 bases not matched to a gene. The CDR3 is 19 amino acids. Germline-derived CDR1 and CDR2 are SGHTA and FQGTGA. The CDR3, as DNA: TGTGCCAGCAGCCCCCAGAAGGATAGCGGGAGTTGGAACACCGGGGAGCTGTTTTTT. Its translation: CASSPQKDSGSWNTGELFF.